The text below deals with one T cell receptor (beta chain). Its target antigen remains unknown. No base qualities exist here, and no much larger clone lies one base off it. The trial excluded patients who had a history of autoimmune disease or who were on systemic immunosuppression. Peripheral blood for TCR sequencing was collected from all dose cohorts at baseline, on cycle 4 day 1, and on cycle 7 day 1. Samples came from an open-label, multicenter, first-in-human phase I dose-escalation trial of ivuxolimab. Adults with locally advanced or metastatic melanoma, renal cell carcinoma, hepatocellular carcinoma or head and neck squamous cell carcinoma were enrolled in the trial. Before TCR sequencing, CD4+ T cells and CD8+ T cells from peripheral blood were sorted into separate populations. From the cysteine through the phenylalanine, the CDR3 covers 17 amino acids. The entry retains the CDR3 DNA only, 51 bases that are in frame from base 1. Looking up the germline V gene yields CDR1 MNHNS and CDR2 SASEGT. V loses 3 bases, J loses 7 bases, and the germline ends lie 24 bases apart.

These data belong to a study of OX40 agonist ivuxolimab in advanced cancers. For context, the study as a whole: Ivuxolimab was a fully human IgG2 agonistic monoclonal antibody targeting the costimulatory receptor OX40 (CD134). Intravenous ivuxolimab was administered to patients every 2 weeks at six dose levels: 0.01, 0.1, 0.3, 1.5, 3 and 10 mg/kg. Of the roughly 54 dose-escalation patients, hepatocellular carcinoma was present in 19, melanoma in approximately 15, renal cell carcinoma in 9 and head and neck cancer in 9. The dose-escalation cohort was 82.7% male with a mean age of approximately 60 years, ranging from roughly 23 to 90. Patients were allowed to have had prior anti-PD-1, anti-PD-L1 or anti-CTLA-4 therapy, and about 40% of the dose-escalation patients had been treated with checkpoint inhibitors. Three dose-escalation patients achieved partial responses, one with hepatocellular carcinoma and two with cutaneous melanoma. Peripheral TCRbeta sequencing aimed to test whether ivuxolimab altered TCR sequence diversity and caused clonal T-cell expansion. The paper describes the monotherapy dose-escalation part (N of about 52 patients) of the phase I trial of ivuxolimab.

The investigation overall reported the following: At doses of 0.1 to 3.0 mg/kg, clonal expansion of both CD4+ and CD8+ T cells in blood was seen between baseline and week 6. Antigen specificity was not determined for the clonally expanded peripheral T cells. On average, CD8+ T cells showed more expanded clones than CD4+ T cells after ivuxolimab. Partial responders in the 0.1-3.0 mg/kg groups had among the lowest normalized peripheral clonal expansion, especially among CD8+ T cells. Low levels of normalized T-cell clonal expansion were also seen in some patients who did not respond.

For sequencing of the TCRbeta CDR3 region, genomic DNA was extracted from the sorted cells. TCRbeta CDR3 regions were sequenced using the immunoSEQ Assay. The table comes from immuneACCESS by way of TCRdb, which keeps in-frame sequences with V and J called. Part of the clones is missing from these tables; in studies checked, under half for an unresolved V gene and the rest for unknown reasons. Here the sample has some 68,000 clones; less than 90% occur a single time. The top ten clones comprise under 1.1% of the sample. The receptor comes from an adult with an advanced solid tumor such as melanoma, head and neck, liver or kidney cancer. The V and J genes are TRBV6-1 and TRBJ1-1; the D gene is perhaps TRBD1, on 6 matching bases. Specimen: CD4+ or CD8+ T cells sorted from blood, collected in a trial of the OX40 agonist ivuxolimab. The CDR3 sequence is CASSENAGTPVGFEAFF. The DNA sequence reads TGTGCCAGCAGTGAGAATGCCGGGACACCGGTCGGGTTTGAAGCTTTCTTT.